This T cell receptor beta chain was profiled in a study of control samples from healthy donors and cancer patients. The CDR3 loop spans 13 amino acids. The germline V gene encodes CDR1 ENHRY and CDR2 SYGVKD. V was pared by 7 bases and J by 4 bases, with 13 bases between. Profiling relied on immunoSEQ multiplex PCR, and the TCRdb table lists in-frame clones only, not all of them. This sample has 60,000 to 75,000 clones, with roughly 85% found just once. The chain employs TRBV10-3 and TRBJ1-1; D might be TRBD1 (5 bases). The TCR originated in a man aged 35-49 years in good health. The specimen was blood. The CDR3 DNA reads TGTGCCATCACATCACCAGGGAGCACTGAAGCTTTCTTT. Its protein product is CAITSPGSTEAFF.